This T cell receptor beta chain was retrieved from a study of chronic HIV infection and antiretroviral therapy. The ends were cut back, 0 bases at V and 5 bases at J, with 14 bases in the middle. Germline V gene lookup returns CDR1 DFQATT and CDR2 SNEGSKA (reference sequence). The CDR3 sequence is 15 residues long. TCRdb itself ran the 5' RACE reads through MiXCR, one entry per CDR3 protein. This sample carries roughly 48,000 distinct CDR3 sequences, about 18% of them seen once, and the ten largest clones take over 2.5%. The sequenced sample consisted of peripheral blood. The source of this sequence is an adult who had HIV and had not received antiretroviral therapy, or was an uninfected healthy control (not recorded which). The chain employs TRBV20-1 and TRBJ1-5, with no clear D. CDR3 sequence: CSARDIRLRHQPQHF. The CDR3, as DNA: TGCAGTGCTAGAGATATCAGGTTGCGACATCAGCCCCAGCATTTT.